Listed here are 21 T cell receptor beta chains from one sample, sequenced in a study of vaccination effects on CD4 cells after COVID-19. Viral peptide pools were used in the ViraFEST assay to expand antigen-specific CD4+ T cells, and sequencing came afterward. The culture ran for 10 to 11 days, and then CD4+ T cells were isolated. The vaccine recipients had no prior SARS-CoV-2 infection, with negative nucleocapsid antibodies. Data came from immunoSEQ multiplex PCR; TCRdb stores just in-frame clones and leaves some out. This table holds roughly 30,000 clones, roughly 73% found once. Their specific antigens are unknown. Specimen: CD4+ T cells from PBMCs cultured with HCoV-OC43 spike peptides, collected before COVID-19 vaccination. The subset: HCoV-OC43 spike overlapping peptide pool stimulation. These receptors originate from a human donor who received a COVID-19 vaccine.

This clone came up a few times. The chain recombines TRBV15 with TRBJ2-7, with 7 bases matching TRBD2. This CDR3 region has 14 residues. CDR1 and CDR2 (germline): LNHNV, YYDKDF (reference sequence). J gave up 4 bases and V 5 bases, and 8 bases lay outside the gene matches. The CDR3 DNA follows: TGTGCCACCAGCCCTAGCGGCCTACCGTACGAGCAGTACTTC. Residues: CATSPSGLPYEQYF.

The rearrangement uses TRBV5-1 and TRBJ2-6, with D unclear. This CDR3 region has 16 residues. Germline lookup yields CDR1 SGHRS and CDR2 YFSETQ. Between the trimmed V and J ends, which lost 7 bases and 0 bases, there was a span of 14 bases. The DNA for the CDR3 is TGCGCCAGCCAGCCTGGCGGCTACTCTGGGGCCAACGTCCTGACTTTC. Amino acids: CASQPGGYSGANVLTF.

The chain recombines TRBV11-2 with TRBJ2-7; no clear D gene. The germline V and J ends were trimmed by 0 bases and 1 base, with 7 bases remaining between them. CDR3 length equals 14 residues. Germline V lookup: CDR1 SGHAT, CDR2 FQNNGV. CDR3 amino acids: CASSLDPRSYEQYF. In nucleotides, the CDR3 is TGTGCCAGCAGCTTAGATCCCAGATCCTACGAGCAGTACTTC.

The chain couples TRBV27 to TRBJ1-2; 9 bases match TRBD1. Per germline, CDR1 MNHEY and CDR2 SMNVEV (reference sequence). CDR3 length equals 15 residues. Trimming took 4 bases from V and 2 from J; bases not matched to a gene: 5. This CDR3 reads CASSSHRGQNYGYTF. CDR3 coding DNA: TGTGCCAGCAGTTCCCACAGGGGGCAGAACTATGGCTACACCTTC.

This chain links TRBV2 with TRBJ1-1, with D unresolved. Germline CDR1 SNHLY, CDR2 FYNNEI. With 5 bases removed from V and 6 bases from J, the gap between germline ends came to 7 bases. This CDR3 has 11 residues. CDR3 residues: CASSYSSEAFF. CDR3 DNA: TGTGCCAGCAGTTACAGCTCTGAAGCTTTCTTT.

V is TRBV4-2 and J is TRBJ2-3, with a possible D match to TRBD2 (6 bases). V was trimmed by 2 bases and J by 2 bases, leaving 14 bases between them. Germline-derived CDR1 and CDR2 are LGHNA and YNFKEQ. The length of the CDR3 is 16 residues. CDR3 DNA sequence: TGTGCCAGCAGCCAAAGTCCGGGACTCGTCACAGATACGCAGTATTTT. This translates into CASSQSPGLVTDTQYF.

The chain links TRBV27 to TRBJ1-6; D remains ambiguous. Germline V lookup: CDR1 MNHEY, CDR2 SMNVEV (reference sequence). V lost 2 bases and J 5 bases, leaving 13 bases between the germline ends. The CDR3 length is 16 residues. For the CDR3, the DNA is TGTGCCAGCAGTTTAAAGGCCCCAACGGATAATTCACCCCTCCACTTT. Amino acids: CASSLKAPTDNSPLHF.

The gene calls are TRBV9 and TRBJ2-3; possibly TRBD2 for D (6 bases). CDR3 length equals 15 residues. Trimming stripped 0 bases from V and 4 bases from J, with 12 bases between. Germline CDR1 SGDLS, CDR2 YYNGEE. CDR3 sequence: CASSVAGTRSDTQYF. CDR3 nucleotides: TGTGCCAGCAGCGTAGCTGGGACTCGATCAGATACGCAGTATTTT.

CDR3 bases: TGTGCCAGCAGTGAAGCGCGTACGAGCAATCAGCCCCAGCATTTT. Protein product: CASSEARTSNQPQHF. The chain recombines TRBV2 with TRBJ1-5; D gene ambiguous. V gave up 0 bases and J gave up 1 base, with 7 bases separating them. The germline V gene encodes CDR1 SNHLY and CDR2 FYNNEI. The CDR3 sequence is 15 residues long.

The chain is built from TRBV4-2 and TRBJ2-2; 8 nucleotides align to TRBD1. This CDR3 has 16 amino acids. J lost 6 bases, V lost 0 bases, and 6 bases had no gene match. Germline V CDR1 and CDR2: LGHNA, YNFKEQ. Written as DNA, the CDR3 is TGTGCCAGCAGCCAAGATGACAGGGGAGTTCCCGGGGAGCTGTTTTTT. Its translation: CASSQDDRGVPGELFF.

V is TRBV19 and J is TRBJ1-5, with 8 bases aligning to TRBD1. V shed 7 bases, J shed 7 bases, and the junction held 12 bases outside the gene matches. The CDR3 consists of 15 residues. Germline V gives CDR1 LNHDA, CDR2 SQIVND (reference sequence). The CDR3 spells CASTPQGGERQPQHF. The CDR3, as DNA: TGTGCCAGTACCCCACAGGGGGGGGAGCGGCAGCCCCAGCATTTT. Filled out from reference TRBV19 and TRBJ1-5, the complete variable domain reads DGGITQSPKYLFRKEGQNVTLSCEQNLNHDAMYWYRQDPGQGLRLIYYSQIVNDFQKGDIAEGYSVSREKKESFPLTVTSAQKNPTAFYLCASTPQGGERQPQHFGDGTRLSIL.

This chain connects TRBV27 to TRBJ1-3; D gene unclear. In germline, CDR1 is MNHEY, CDR2 SMNVEV (reference sequence). CDR3 length: 14 residues. V lost 11 bases and J 2 bases, leaving 16 bases between the germline ends. CDR3 in amino acids: CASASRKTGNTIYF. The DNA of the CDR3 is TGTGCCTCAGCATCCCGCAAGACTGGAAACACCATATATTTT.

The chain couples TRBV7-2 to TRBJ1-6; 7 nucleotides agree with TRBD1. Trimming cost V 2 bases and J 9 bases; bases outside gene matches: 7. CDR1 and CDR2 (germline): SGHTA, FQGNSA. The CDR3 contains 15 residues. The CDR3 region has the DNA TGTGCCAGCAGCTTACAGGGGGTGGGCGGTTCACCCCTCCACTTT. Translated, it gives CASSLQGVGGSPLHF.

The rearrangement joins TRBV6-5 to TRBJ1-2, with D possibly matching TRBD1 (5 bases). Trimming removed 0 bases from V and 8 bases from J, with 10 bases in between. The germline CDR1 and CDR2 sequences are MNHEY and SVGAGI. This CDR3 is 13 amino acids long. CDR3 protein: CASSYSQDRGYTF. For the CDR3, the DNA is TGTGCCAGCAGTTACTCACAGGATCGAGGCTACACCTTC.

This chain links TRBV30 with TRBJ2-2, with D uncertain. CDR3 size: 13 residues. Germline V gives CDR1 GTSNPN, CDR2 SVGIG (reference sequence). Trimming removed 2 bases from V and 2 bases from J, with 6 bases in between. The CDR3 loop reads CAWSYTNTGELFF. The CDR3 DNA is TGTGCCTGGAGTTACACTAACACCGGGGAGCTGTTTTTT.

This rearrangement joins TRBV6-1 to TRBJ2-6; 9 nucleotides match TRBD1. Looked up from germline, CDR1 is MNHNS and CDR2 is SASEGT. The ends lost 1 base at V and 0 bases at J; junction bases unmatched: 7. The CDR3 has 19 amino acids. CDR3 loop: CASSEEGTGKGSGANVLTF. In DNA form, the CDR3 reads TGTGCCAGCAGTGAAGAGGGGACAGGGAAGGGCTCTGGGGCCAACGTCCTGACTTTC.

The chain recombines TRBV6-5 with TRBJ2-1, with 12 nucleotides matching TRBD2. Trimming removed 5 bases from V and 8 bases from J; junction bases left unmatched: 7. CDR1 MNHEY and CDR2 SVGAGI come from the germline V gene. The CDR3 is 15 amino acids. Written as DNA, the CDR3 is TGTGCCAGCAGTCCATCGACTAGCGGGAGTTATGAGCAGTTCTTC. It codes for CASSPSTSGSYEQFF.

The chain combines TRBV5-4 with TRBJ1-4; TRBD1 is a possible D gene (6 bases). Germline values: CDR1 SGHNT, CDR2 YYREEE (reference sequence). With 2 bases removed from V and 1 base from J, the gap between germline ends came to 15 bases. The CDR3 runs 17 residues. Here the CDR3 DNA reads TGTGCCAGCAGCTTCCTTGGTGGGGGCGTAACTAATGAAAAACTGTTTTTT. This codes for CASSFLGGGVTNEKLFF.

This clone has just a few counts. J is TRBJ1-1 and V is TRBV19, with TRBD1 matching 7 bases. Germline V gives CDR1 LNHDA, CDR2 SQIVND (reference sequence). The CDR3 runs 12 residues. The V and J ends lost 6 bases and 7 bases, in that order; junction bases with no gene match: 5. This CDR3 is CASRGQSGEAFF. For the CDR3, the DNA is TGTGCCAGTAGGGGACAGTCCGGTGAAGCTTTCTTT.

The chain has TRBV6-5 and TRBJ2-1; 9 bases are a match to TRBD1. V lost 6 bases, J lost 4 bases, and 4 bases stayed unmatched. Germline V lookup: CDR1 MNHEY, CDR2 SVGAGI. The CDR3 runs to 14 residues. The CDR3 region is CASRTGGTYNEQFF. CDR3 nucleotides: TGTGCCAGCAGAACAGGGGGCACTTACAATGAGCAGTTCTTC.

This chain connects TRBV2 to TRBJ2-4; D is uncertain. Germline CDR1 SNHLY, CDR2 FYNNEI. The CDR3 loop spans 12 amino acids. Trimming removed 7 bases from V and 0 bases from J, with 4 bases in between. In DNA, the CDR3 is TGTGCCAGCATTTTAGCCAAAAACATTCAGTACTTC. It codes for CASILAKNIQYF.